The T cell receptor beta chain described here comes from a study of technical replicates of blood from several donors. Germline V CDR1 and CDR2: GTSNPN, SVGIG (reference sequence). There are 15 residues in the CDR3. V was shortened by 8 bases and J by 3 bases, with 22 bases between the two germline ends. Sequencing used immunoSEQ multiplex PCR; TCRdb keeps in-frame clones, though not all of them. The table has under 65,000 clones, roughly 95% seen once. The TCR sequence derives from a human donor in good health. The rearrangement joins TRBV30 to TRBJ1-1; the D gene is possibly TRBD1 (5 bases). The material sequenced was T cells isolated from PBMCs. The CDR3 loop is CARPTWTRNDTEAFF. The CDR3 bases are TGTGCCCGACCTACTTGGACAAGGAATGACACTGAAGCTTTCTTT. Using reference TRBV30 and TRBJ1-1 for the parts outside the CDR3, the full variable domain is SQTIHQWPATLVQPVGSPLSLECTVEGTSNPNLYWYRQAAGRGLQLLFYSVGIGQISSEVPQNLSASRPQDRQFILSSKKLLLSDSGFYLCARPTWTRNDTEAFFGQGTRLTVV.